These 32 T cell receptor beta chains were all obtained from the same sample, sequenced in a study of shared clonotypes between healthy human individuals (dated by TCRdb to the early 2020s). Libraries were built with the immunoSEQ multiplex PCR assay. In TCRdb, the immuneACCESS table is reduced to in-frame sequences with V and J assigned. These tables do not hold every clone; where another copy was compared, an unresolved V gene accounts for under half, and the others remain unexplained. This sample lists nearly 1 million clones; 76% were detected once. The top ten clonotypes cover 1.5% of the sample. The source material was memory CD4+ T cells sorted from blood. The cell subset or site label on this specimen signifies: CD45RA-negative fraction. All receptors derive from a young man in good health.

This clone turned up a few times. The V and J genes are TRBV4-1 and TRBJ2-7; D unclear. The germline V gene has CDR1 MGHRA and CDR2 YSYEKL. The V end was cut by 1 base, the J end by 3 bases, with 7 bases between. The CDR3 extends over 13 amino acids. The CDR3 DNA follows: TGCGCCAGCAGCCAAGGACGGAACTACGAGCAGTACTTC. It encodes CASSQGRNYEQYF.

The rearrangement joins TRBV6-6 to TRBJ1-5; D gene uncertain. This CDR3 region has 11 residues. Germline CDR1 reads MNHNY; CDR2 reads SVGAGI (reference sequence). The V end was cut by 6 bases, the J end by 12 bases, with 12 bases between. The CDR3 spells CASRLYNNQHF. The DNA for the CDR3 is TGTGCCAGCAGGCTATACAATAACCAGCATTTT.

The chain joins TRBV7-2 to TRBJ1-6; D possibly corresponds to TRBD1 (5 bases). Germline-derived CDR1 and CDR2 are SGHTA and FQGNSA. V lost 10 bases, J lost 7 bases, and 20 bases lay in between. The CDR3 consists of 15 residues. Here the CDR3 reads CATRMGERGNSPLHF. The DNA for the CDR3 is TGTGCCACTCGCATGGGGGAAAGAGGGAATTCACCCCTCCACTTT.

The chain employs TRBV7-8 and TRBJ2-7; perhaps TRBD2 as D (6 bases). The CDR3 sequence is 12 residues long. Trimming removed 4 bases from V and 4 bases from J, with 8 bases in between. Looked up from germline, CDR1 is SGHVS and CDR2 is FQNEAQ. CDR3: CASSSRGYEQYF. CDR3 DNA: TGTGCCAGCAGCTCCCGGGGGTACGAGCAGTACTTC.

This clone was observed a few times. The chain couples TRBV2 to TRBJ1-2; perhaps TRBD1 as D (6 bases). This CDR3 has 14 residues. CDR1 and CDR2 from the germline V gene are SNHLY and FYNNEI. Trimming stripped 8 bases from V and 3 bases from J, with 16 bases between. The CDR3 loop reads CASSSTQGHYGYTF. The CDR3 DNA follows: TGTGCCAGCTCCTCTACCCAGGGGCACTATGGCTACACCTTC.

The table lists this clone with a few counts. The chain combines TRBV30 with TRBJ1-1, with D maybe TRBD1 (5 bases). Germline lookup yields CDR1 GTSNPN and CDR2 SVGIG (reference sequence). Trimming took off 6 bases at V and 0 bases at J, with 14 bases between the two ends. The CDR3 is 14 residues long. The CDR3 sequence: CACPGRTMNTEAFF. The CDR3 DNA reads TGTGCCTGCCCCGGACGGACAATGAACACTGAAGCTTTCTTT.

J is TRBJ1-2 and V is TRBV11-2; 10 bases agree with TRBD1. Looked up from germline, CDR1 is SGHAT and CDR2 is FQNNGV. V shed 4 bases and J 4 bases; nucleotides not matched to a gene: 12. The CDR3 is 17 residues long. CDR3 DNA sequence: TGTGCCAGCAGCTCTCCCTCCGGGACAGGGGAGGGCTATGGCTACACCTTC. Amino acids: CASSSPSGTGEGYGYTF. Supplemented by reference TRBV11-2 and TRBJ1-2, the full variable domain reads EAGVAQSPRYKIIEKRQSVAFWCNPISGHATLYWYQQILGQGPKLLIQFQNNGVVDDSQLPKDRFSAERLKGVDSTLKIQPAKLEDSAVYLCASSSPSGTGEGYGYTFGSGTRLTVV.

This clone was recorded a few times. The chain carries TRBV6-6 and TRBJ1-5, with D perhaps matching TRBD1 (6 bases). Per the germline V gene, CDR1 is MNHNY and CDR2 is SVGAGI (reference sequence). V was trimmed by 5 bases and J by 6 bases, leaving 17 bases between them. The CDR3 loop spans 15 amino acids. The chain's CDR3 is CASSPGQGAIQPQHF. CDR3 bases: TGTGCCAGCAGTCCGGGACAAGGGGCAATTCAGCCCCAGCATTTT.

There are many counts of this clone. The V and J genes are TRBV5-4 and TRBJ2-7; TRBD1 matches 8 bases. Germline V gene sequence: CDR1 SGHNT, CDR2 YYREEE (reference sequence). After removal of 4 bases from V and 4 bases from J, the junction contained 10 bases not matched to a gene. This CDR3 has 15 amino acids. The CDR3 protein is CASSKTGTGDYEQYF. DNA of the CDR3: TGTGCCAGCAGCAAAACCGGGACAGGAGATTACGAGCAGTACTTC.

The chain couples TRBV5-1 to TRBJ1-2, with D possibly TRBD1 on 6 matching bases. The V and J ends lost 4 bases and 5 bases respectively, with 24 bases between them. This CDR3 is built from 17 residues. Germline V gene data show CDR1 as SGHRS and CDR2 as YFSETQ. In DNA form, the CDR3 reads TGCGCCAGCAGCCCCTGGGGTGAACAGGGAAGGCTATATGGCTACACCTTC. Translation gives CASSPWGEQGRLYGYTF.

The chain has TRBV29-1 and TRBJ1-1; 8 bases fit TRBD1. Germline V gene sequence: CDR1 SQVTM, CDR2 ANQGSEA. V gave up 6 bases and J gave up 4 bases; unmatched junction bases: 4. CDR3 size: 12 residues. CDR3 bases: TGCAGCGTCGCCGGGACAGGCACTGAAGCTTTCTTT. This codes for CSVAGTGTEAFF.

The J gene is TRBJ1-2, the V gene TRBV12-5, with D uncertain. CDR1 LGHNT and CDR2 FRNRAP come from the germline V gene. V was trimmed by 0 bases and J by 7 bases, leaving 12 bases between them. The CDR3 loop spans 14 amino acids. CDR3 nucleotides: TGTGCTAGTGGTTTGGTATTAGGGCCGGGTGGCTACACCTTC. As protein: CASGLVLGPGGYTF. The full variable domain, its missing parts supplied by reference TRBV12-5 and TRBJ1-2, is DARVTQTPRHKVTEMGQEVTMRCQPILGHNTVFWYRQTMMQGLELLAYFRNRAPLDDSGMPKDRFSAEMPDATLATLKIQPSEPRDSAVYFCASGLVLGPGGYTFGSGTRLTVV.

V gene TRBV28 combines with J gene TRBJ1-5; 12 positions agree with TRBD1. The CDR3 runs 17 residues. Germline V gives CDR1 MDHEN, CDR2 SYDVKM. The J segment lost 2 bases and the V segment lost 5 bases, leaving 7 bases of the junction unmatched. CDR3 amino acids: CASSRDRGPGGNQPQHF. CDR3 sequence (DNA): TGTGCCAGCAGTCGGGACAGGGGGCCCGGTGGCAATCAGCCCCAGCATTTT.

V gene TRBV5-1 combines with J gene TRBJ2-2; TRBD2 might be the D (6 bases). Germline CDR1 SGHRS, CDR2 YFSETQ. The CDR3 has 16 residues. Trimming left V 5 bases short and J 0 bases short, with 14 bases between. The DNA for the CDR3 is TGCGCCAGCAGTGGGAGGAGGGGTACGAACACCGGGGAGCTGTTTTTT. Its protein product is CASSGRRGTNTGELFF. The variable domain in full, with the rest retrieved from reference TRBV5-1 and TRBJ2-2, is KAGVTQTPRYLIKTRGQQVTLSCSPISGHRSVSWYQQTPGQGLQFLFEYFSETQRNKGNFPGRFSGRQFSNSRSEMNVSTLELGDSALYLCASSGRRGTNTGELFFGEGSRLTVL.

J is TRBJ2-2 and V is TRBV5-4, with 7 bases identical to TRBD2. Trimming removed 4 bases from V and 0 bases from J; junction bases left unmatched: 9. The CDR3 runs to 17 residues. Germline V gives CDR1 SGHNT, CDR2 YYREEE (reference sequence). The CDR3 sequence is CASSLDTSAANTGELFF. In DNA, the CDR3 is TGTGCCAGCAGCCTCGACACTAGCGCCGCGAACACCGGGGAGCTGTTTTTT.

This clone was seen a few times. The V and J genes are TRBV11-2 and TRBJ1-1; the D gene is possibly TRBD1 (6 bases). Germline V gene data show CDR1 as SGHAT and CDR2 as FQNNGV. The CDR3 covers 14 residues. Between the trimmed V and J ends, which lost 4 bases and 2 bases, there was a span of 11 bases. CDR3 nucleotide sequence: TGTGCCAGCAGCTCTTACAGGGACAACACTGAAGCTTTCTTT. This sequence encodes CASSSYRDNTEAFF.

The chain employs TRBV15 and TRBJ1-4; no reliable D call. This CDR3 has 14 residues. The germline V and J ends were trimmed by 2 bases and 8 bases, with 12 bases remaining between them. Looked up from germline, CDR1 is LNHNV and CDR2 is YYDKDF (reference sequence). CDR3 in amino acids: CATSRMGPGEKLFF. In DNA, the CDR3 is TGTGCCACCAGCAGAATGGGCCCTGGGGAAAAACTGTTTTTT.

This clone was seen a single time. The chain has TRBV28 and TRBJ1-2; TRBD1 aligns across 11 bases. CDR1 is MDHEN, CDR2 SYDVKM, per germline. Trimming removed 6 bases from V and 6 bases from J; junction bases left unmatched: 9. This CDR3 region has 15 residues. The CDR3 is CASRPPPGQGDGYTF. The CDR3 nucleotides are TGTGCCAGCAGACCACCACCGGGACAGGGGGATGGCTACACCTTC.

The table lists this clone with a few counts. The chain carries TRBV19 and TRBJ2-2, with D tentatively TRBD1 or TRBD2 (6 bases each). This CDR3 contains 14 residues. The germline gives CDR1 LNHDA, CDR2 SQIVND (reference sequence). The V and J ends lost 7 bases and 0 bases respectively, with 9 bases between them. CDR3 residues: CASKRGPNTGELFF. CDR3 coding DNA: TGTGCCAGTAAACGGGGGCCGAACACCGGGGAGCTGTTTTTT. Full variable domain (remainder filled in from reference TRBV19 and TRBJ2-2): DGGITQSPKYLFRKEGQNVTLSCEQNLNHDAMYWYRQDPGQGLRLIYYSQIVNDFQKGDIAEGYSVSREKKESFPLTVTSAQKNPTAFYLCASKRGPNTGELFFGEGSRLTVL.

CDR3: CASSFGRESNQPQHF. CDR3 in DNA: TGTGCCAGCAGTTTCGGCAGGGAGAGCAATCAGCCCCAGCATTTT. V and J are TRBV27 and TRBJ1-5, with a weak D call TRBD1 (5 bases). With 3 bases removed from V and 1 base from J, the gap between germline ends came to 10 bases. The germline V gene has CDR1 MNHEY and CDR2 SMNVEV (reference sequence). This CDR3 region has 15 residues.

Note on this clone: This same CDR3 is encoded by further DNA sequences in the sample. The genes are TRBV30 and TRBJ1-2; unclear D gene. CDR1 and CDR2 (germline): GTSNPN, SVGIG (reference sequence). The CDR3 length is 13 residues. V shed 0 bases and J shed 2 bases, with 7 bases lying between them. As DNA, the CDR3 is TGTGCCTGGAGTGTGGCGGGGAACTATGGCTACACCTTC. Amino acids: CAWSVAGNYGYTF. Filled out from reference TRBV30 and TRBJ1-2, the complete variable domain reads SQTIHQWPATLVQPVGSPLSLECTVEGTSNPNLYWYRQAAGRGLQLLFYSVGIGQISSEVPQNLSASRPQDRQFILSSKKLLLSDSGFYLCAWSVAGNYGYTFGSGTRLTVV.

The sample holds one count of this clone. V is TRBV9 and J is TRBJ1-1; D not resolved. Trimming removed 2 bases at V and 1 base at J, with 12 bases between. Germline V lookup: CDR1 SGDLS, CDR2 YYNGEE. There are 15 residues in the CDR3. CDR3 in amino acids: CASSVSPTANTEAFF. In nucleotides, the CDR3 is TGTGCCAGCAGCGTCAGCCCAACAGCGAACACTGAAGCTTTCTTT. Based on the CDR3 plus reference TRBV9 and TRBJ1-1, the full variable domain is DSGVTQTPKHLITATGQRVTLRCSPRSGDLSVYWYQQSLDQGLQFLIQYYNGEERAKGNILERFSAQQFPDLHSELNLSSLELGDSALYFCASSVSPTANTEAFFGQGTRLTVV.

This clone came up a few times. The chain joins TRBV6-1 to TRBJ1-2, with TRBD1 as a possible D gene (5 bases). Germline V lookup: CDR1 MNHNS, CDR2 SASEGT. This CDR3 is built from 15 residues. V lost 8 bases to trimming and J lost 0 bases, with 16 bases between them. The DNA for the CDR3 is TGTGCCAGCCCCACGGGGGGGAATTCTAACTATGGCTACACCTTC. This codes for CASPTGGNSNYGYTF.

This chain uses TRBV7-9 with TRBJ2-2, with TRBD2 as a possible D gene (6 bases). V was shortened by 4 bases and J by 7 bases, with 10 bases between the two germline ends. This CDR3 spans 13 amino acids. CDR1 and CDR2 from the germline V gene are SEHNR and FQNEAQ (reference sequence). The CDR3 here is CASSYREIGELFF. CDR3 DNA: TGTGCCAGCAGCTATCGGGAGATCGGGGAGCTGTTTTTT.

V usage is TRBV5-1 and J usage is TRBJ1-4; 7 bases fit TRBD1. The CDR3 is made up of 14 amino acids. The V segment lost 3 bases and the J segment 7 bases; nucleotides outside the gene matches: 6. Germline-derived CDR1 and CDR2 are SGHRS and YFSETQ. Here the CDR3 DNA reads TGCGCCAGCAGCTCGTCAGGGGGAACTGAAAAACTGTTTTTT. Protein product: CASSSSGGTEKLFF.

The chain uses TRBV6-6 and TRBJ2-3; D is uncertain. This CDR3 is built from 13 residues. Germline assignment: CDR1 MNHNY and CDR2 SVGAGI (reference sequence). The V and J ends lost 4 bases and 4 bases respectively, with 9 bases between them. The CDR3 here is CASSLMMADTQYF. CDR3 nucleotides: TGTGCCAGCAGTTTAATGATGGCAGATACGCAGTATTTT.

The chain employs TRBV7-2 and TRBJ2-2, with 7 bases matching TRBD2. The V gene's germline CDR1 is SGHTA and CDR2 FQGNSA. V dropped 7 bases and J dropped 3; count of bases not matched to a gene: 5. This CDR3 has 14 residues. This chain's CDR3 is CASTLGLHTGELFF. For the CDR3, the DNA is TGTGCCAGCACCTTGGGACTACACACCGGGGAGCTGTTTTTT.

Comments on this clone: Other DNA variants within this sample encode the same CDR3. The chain uses TRBV30 and TRBJ2-1; D possibly corresponds to TRBD2 (5 bases). Germline CDR1 GTSNPN, CDR2 SVGIG (reference sequence). V was trimmed by 4 bases and J by 0 bases, leaving 7 bases between them. This CDR3 has 13 residues. The CDR3 DNA follows: TGTGCCTGGACTGGGAGCTCCTACAATGAGCAGTTCTTC. Protein: CAWTGSSYNEQFF.

As regards this clone: One end of the junction varies from germline; a read error may be responsible. This chain connects TRBV2 to TRBJ2-1; D could derive from TRBD1 or TRBD2 (6 bases each). CDR1 and CDR2 (germline): SNHLY, FYNNEI. CDR3 length: 12 residues. The CDR3 nucleotides are TGTGCCAGCAGGGAAGGGGGGTTTGAGCAGTTCTTC. Translated: CASREGGFEQFF.

The rearrangement uses TRBV15 and TRBJ2-1; D not certain. The CDR3 has 16 residues. Between the trimmed V and J ends, which lost 0 bases and 0 bases, there was a span of 9 bases. Germline CDR1 is LNHNV and CDR2 is YYDKDF (reference sequence). In nucleotides, the CDR3 is TGTGCCACCAGCAGAGAGGACGGCCCCTCCTACAATGAGCAGTTCTTC. This translates into CATSREDGPSYNEQFF.

The chain combines TRBV21-1 with TRBJ1-2. TRBV21-1 is a recognized pseudogene. CDR3 length: 11 amino acids. CDR3 sequence reads: CASTNGPGYTF. The DNA of the CDR3 is TGTGCCAGCACGAACGGTCCGGGCTACACCTTC.

This clone came up once. The J gene is TRBJ2-7, the V gene TRBV11-2; 14 bases fit TRBD2. J gave up 5 bases and V 6 bases, and 9 bases lay outside the gene matches. CDR3 length: 16 amino acids. Germline V lookup: CDR1 SGHAT, CDR2 FQNNGV. The CDR3 DNA follows: TGTGCCAGCAGTCCAACCGGGACTAGCGGGAGACACGAGCAGTACTTC. It translates to CASSPTGTSGRHEQYF.